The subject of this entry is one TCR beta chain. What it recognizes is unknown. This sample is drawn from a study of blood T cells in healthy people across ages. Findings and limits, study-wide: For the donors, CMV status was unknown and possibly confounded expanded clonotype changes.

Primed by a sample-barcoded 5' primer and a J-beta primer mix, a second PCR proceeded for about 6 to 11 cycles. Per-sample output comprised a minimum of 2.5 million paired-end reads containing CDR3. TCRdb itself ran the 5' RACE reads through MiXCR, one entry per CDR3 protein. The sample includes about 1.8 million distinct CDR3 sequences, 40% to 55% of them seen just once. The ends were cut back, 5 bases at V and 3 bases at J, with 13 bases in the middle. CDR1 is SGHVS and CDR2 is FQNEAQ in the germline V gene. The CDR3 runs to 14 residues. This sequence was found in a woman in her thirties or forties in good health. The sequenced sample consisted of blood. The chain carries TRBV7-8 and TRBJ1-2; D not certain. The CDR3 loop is CASSALWVHYGYTF. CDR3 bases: TGTGCCAGCAGCGCCCTATGGGTGCACTATGGCTACACCTTC.